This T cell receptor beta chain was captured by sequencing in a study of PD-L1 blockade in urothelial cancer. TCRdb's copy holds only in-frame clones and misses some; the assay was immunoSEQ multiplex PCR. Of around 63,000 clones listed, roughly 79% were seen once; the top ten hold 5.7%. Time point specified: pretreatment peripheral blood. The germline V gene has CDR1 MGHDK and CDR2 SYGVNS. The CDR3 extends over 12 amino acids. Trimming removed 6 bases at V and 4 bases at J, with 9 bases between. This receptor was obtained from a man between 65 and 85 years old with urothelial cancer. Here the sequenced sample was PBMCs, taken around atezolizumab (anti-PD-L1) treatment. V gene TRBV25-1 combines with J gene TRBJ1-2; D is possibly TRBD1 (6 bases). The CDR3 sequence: CASRGAGYGYTF. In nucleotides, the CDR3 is TGTGCCAGCAGGGGGGCAGGCTATGGCTACACCTTC.